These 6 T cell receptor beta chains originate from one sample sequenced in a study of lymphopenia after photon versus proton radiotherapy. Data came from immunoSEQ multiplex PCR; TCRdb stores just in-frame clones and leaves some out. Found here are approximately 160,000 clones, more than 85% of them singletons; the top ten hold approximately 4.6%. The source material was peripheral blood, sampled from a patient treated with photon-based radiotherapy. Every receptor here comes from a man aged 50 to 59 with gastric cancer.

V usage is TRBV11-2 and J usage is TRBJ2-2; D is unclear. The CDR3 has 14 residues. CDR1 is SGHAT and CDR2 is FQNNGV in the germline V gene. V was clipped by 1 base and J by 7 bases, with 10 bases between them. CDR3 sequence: CASSLGRTNGELFF. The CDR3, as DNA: TGTGCCAGCAGCTTAGGACGGACGAACGGGGAGCTGTTTTTT.

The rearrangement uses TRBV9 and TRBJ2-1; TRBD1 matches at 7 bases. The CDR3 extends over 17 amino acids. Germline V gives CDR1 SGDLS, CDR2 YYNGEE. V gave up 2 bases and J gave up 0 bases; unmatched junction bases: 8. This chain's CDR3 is CASSVLQGDSSYNEQFF. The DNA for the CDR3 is TGTGCCAGCAGCGTCCTCCAGGGGGACAGCTCCTACAATGAGCAGTTCTTC.

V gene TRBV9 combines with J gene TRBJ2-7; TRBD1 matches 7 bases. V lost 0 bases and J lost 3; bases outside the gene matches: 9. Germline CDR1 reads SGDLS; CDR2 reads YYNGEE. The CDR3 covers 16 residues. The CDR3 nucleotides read TGTGCCAGCAGCGTAGCCGAGGGCGCAGGGGGCTACGAGCAGTACTTC. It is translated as CASSVAEGAGGYEQYF.

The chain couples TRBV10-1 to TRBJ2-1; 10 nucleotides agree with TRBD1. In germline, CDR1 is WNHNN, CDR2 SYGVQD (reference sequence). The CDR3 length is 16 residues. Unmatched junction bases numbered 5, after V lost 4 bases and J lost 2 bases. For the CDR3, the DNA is TGCGCCAGCAGTGGATGGACAGGGGGGCCCTACAATGAGCAGTTCTTC. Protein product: CASSGWTGGPYNEQFF.

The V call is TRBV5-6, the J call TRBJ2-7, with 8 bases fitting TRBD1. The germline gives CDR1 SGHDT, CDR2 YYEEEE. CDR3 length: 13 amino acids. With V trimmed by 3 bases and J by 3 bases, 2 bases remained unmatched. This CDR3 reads CASSWGQVYEQYF. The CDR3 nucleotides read TGTGCCAGCAGCTGGGGACAGGTCTACGAGCAGTACTTC.

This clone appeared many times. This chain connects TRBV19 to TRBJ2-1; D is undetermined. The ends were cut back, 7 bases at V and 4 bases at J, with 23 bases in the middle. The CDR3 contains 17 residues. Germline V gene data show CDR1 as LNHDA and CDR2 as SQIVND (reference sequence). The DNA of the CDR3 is TGTGCCAGTACCCCCAACGGCGGTGGCATCTCTTACAATGAGCAGTTCTTC. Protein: CASTPNGGGISYNEQFF.